The clone carrying this T cell receptor (beta chain) has only one observation. Its specificity is not known. These data come from a study of OX40 agonist ivuxolimab in advanced cancers. Looking at the study overall: Eligibility admitted prior anti-PD-1, anti-PD-L1 or anti-CTLA-4 therapy; roughly 40% had some.

Assay used: immunoSEQ multiplex PCR; TCRdb lists only in-frame clones, some missing. This sample yields tens of thousands of clones, of which 91% are seen a single time; 14% to 15% belongs to the top ten. V lost 6 bases, J lost 6 bases, and 12 bases stayed unmatched. The CDR3 totals 15 residues. Germline-derived CDR1 and CDR2 are MNHNY and SVGAGI (reference sequence). Points from the study as a whole: The antigens recognized by the expanded peripheral T cells, that is their antigen specificity, were not determined.

This sequence joins TRBV6-6 and TRBJ1-1; 8 bases agree with TRBD1. The sequencing here drew on CD4+ or CD8+ T cells sorted from blood, taken in a trial of the OX40 agonist ivuxolimab. The source is an adult with an advanced solid tumor such as melanoma, head and neck, liver or kidney cancer. The CDR3 DNA is TGTGCCAGCAGACCTTCTGGACAGGGTAGCGCTGAAGCTTTCTTT. Its protein product is CASRPSGQGSAEAFF.